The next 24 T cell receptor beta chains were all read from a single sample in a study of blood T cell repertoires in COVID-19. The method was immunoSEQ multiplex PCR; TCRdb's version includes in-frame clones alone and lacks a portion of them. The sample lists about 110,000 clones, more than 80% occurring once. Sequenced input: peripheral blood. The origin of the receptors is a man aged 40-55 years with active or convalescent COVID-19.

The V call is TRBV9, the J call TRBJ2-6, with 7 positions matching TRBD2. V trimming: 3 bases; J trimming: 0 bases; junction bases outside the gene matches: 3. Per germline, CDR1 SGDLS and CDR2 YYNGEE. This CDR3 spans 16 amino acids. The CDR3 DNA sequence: TGTGCCAGCAGCGCCGGGAGGCCCTCTGGGGCCAACGTCCTGACTTTC. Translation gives CASSAGRPSGANVLTF.

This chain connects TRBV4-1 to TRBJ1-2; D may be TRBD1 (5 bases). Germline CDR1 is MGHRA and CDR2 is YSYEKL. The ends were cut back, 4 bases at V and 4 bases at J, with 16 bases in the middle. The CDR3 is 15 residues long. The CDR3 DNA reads TGCGCCAGCAGCCGAGGAACAGGAGACACCTATGGCTACACCTTC. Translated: CASSRGTGDTYGYTF.

The CDR3 bases are TGTGCCTGGAGTGCTAATGGACTAGCGAGCTCCTACAATGAGCAGTTCTTC. This sequence encodes CAWSANGLASSYNEQFF. This chain links TRBV30 with TRBJ2-1, with TRBD2 matching 9 bases. Germline loops: CDR1 GTSNPN, CDR2 SVGIG (reference sequence). This CDR3 is 17 amino acids long. J was trimmed by 0 bases and V by 1 base; bases with no gene match: 7.

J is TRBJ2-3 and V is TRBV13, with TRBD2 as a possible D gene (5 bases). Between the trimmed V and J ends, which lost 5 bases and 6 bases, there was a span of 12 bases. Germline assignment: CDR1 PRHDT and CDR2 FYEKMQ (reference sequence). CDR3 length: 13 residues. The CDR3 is CASSLAGEDTQYF. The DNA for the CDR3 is TGTGCCAGCAGCCTCGCTGGGGAGGATACGCAGTATTTT.

The CDR3 loop is CASSNGQGNTEAFF. The DNA for the CDR3 is TGTGCCAGCAGTAATGGACAGGGGAACACTGAAGCTTTCTTT. The chain has TRBV6-5 and TRBJ1-1; 8 bases match TRBD1. Trimming at V came to 5 bases and at J to 1 base, leaving 3 bases not matched to a gene. The CDR3 is made up of 14 amino acids. CDR1 MNHEY and CDR2 SVGAGI come from the germline V gene.

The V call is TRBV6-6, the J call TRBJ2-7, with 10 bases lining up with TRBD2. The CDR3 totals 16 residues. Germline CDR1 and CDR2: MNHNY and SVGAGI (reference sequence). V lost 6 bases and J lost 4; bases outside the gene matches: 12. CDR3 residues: CASSQSGRAEGYEQYF. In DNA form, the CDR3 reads TGTGCCAGCAGCCAGAGCGGGAGGGCAGAGGGGTACGAGCAGTACTTC.

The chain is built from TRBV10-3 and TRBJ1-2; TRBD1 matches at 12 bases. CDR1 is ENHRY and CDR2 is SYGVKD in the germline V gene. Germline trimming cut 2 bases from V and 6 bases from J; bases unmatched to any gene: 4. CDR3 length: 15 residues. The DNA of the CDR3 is TGTGCCATCAGTGAGGGGACAGGGGGCACCGATGGCTACACCTTC. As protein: CAISEGTGGTDGYTF.

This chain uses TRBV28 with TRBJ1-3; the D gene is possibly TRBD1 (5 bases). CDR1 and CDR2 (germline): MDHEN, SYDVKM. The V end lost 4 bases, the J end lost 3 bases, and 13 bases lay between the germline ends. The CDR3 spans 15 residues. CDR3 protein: CASSSPRQGGNTIYF. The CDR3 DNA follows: TGTGCCAGCAGTTCGCCTCGGCAGGGTGGAAACACCATATATTTT.

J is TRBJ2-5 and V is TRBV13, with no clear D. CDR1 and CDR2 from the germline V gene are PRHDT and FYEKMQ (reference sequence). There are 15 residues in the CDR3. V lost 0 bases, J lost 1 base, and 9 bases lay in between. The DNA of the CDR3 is TGTGCCAGCAGCTTAGGTCCGGTCGGCCAAGAGACCCAGTACTTC. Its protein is CASSLGPVGQETQYF.

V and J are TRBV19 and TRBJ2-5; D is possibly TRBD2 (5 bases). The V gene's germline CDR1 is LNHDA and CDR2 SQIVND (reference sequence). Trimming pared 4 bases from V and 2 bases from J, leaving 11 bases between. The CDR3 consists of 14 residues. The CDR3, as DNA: TGTGCCAGTAGTACACTAGGGAGTCAAGAGACCCAGTACTTC. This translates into CASSTLGSQETQYF.

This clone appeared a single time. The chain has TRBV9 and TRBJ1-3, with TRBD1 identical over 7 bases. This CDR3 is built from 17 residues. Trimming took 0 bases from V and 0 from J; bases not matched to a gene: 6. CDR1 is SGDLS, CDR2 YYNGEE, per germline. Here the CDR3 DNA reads TGTGCCAGCAGCGTAGCGACAGGGCTGAGCTCTGGAAACACCATATATTTT. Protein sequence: CASSVATGLSSGNTIYF.

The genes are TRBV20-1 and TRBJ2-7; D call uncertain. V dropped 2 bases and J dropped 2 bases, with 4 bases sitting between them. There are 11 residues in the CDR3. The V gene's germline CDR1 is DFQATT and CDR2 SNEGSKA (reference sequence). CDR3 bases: TGCAGTGCTAGACAGGCCTACGAGCAGTACTTC. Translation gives CSARQAYEQYF.

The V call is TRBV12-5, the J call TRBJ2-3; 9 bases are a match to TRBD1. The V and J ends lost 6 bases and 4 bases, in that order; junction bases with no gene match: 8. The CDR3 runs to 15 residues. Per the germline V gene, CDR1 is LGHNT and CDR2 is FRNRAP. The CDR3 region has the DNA TGTGCTAGTGGCCTCACAGGGGGCGTTGCAGATACGCAGTATTTT. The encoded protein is CASGLTGGVADTQYF.

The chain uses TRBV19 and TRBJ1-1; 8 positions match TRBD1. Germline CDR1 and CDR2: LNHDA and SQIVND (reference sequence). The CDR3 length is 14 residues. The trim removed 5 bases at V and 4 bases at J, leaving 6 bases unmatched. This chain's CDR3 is CASSLGTGATEAFF. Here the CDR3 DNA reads TGTGCCAGTAGTTTGGGGACAGGAGCCACTGAAGCTTTCTTT.

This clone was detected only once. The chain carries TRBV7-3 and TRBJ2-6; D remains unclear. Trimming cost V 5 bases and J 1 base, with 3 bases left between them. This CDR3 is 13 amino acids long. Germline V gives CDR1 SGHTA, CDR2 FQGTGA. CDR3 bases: TGTGCCAGCAGCGTATCTGGGGCCAACGTCCTGACTTTC. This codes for CASSVSGANVLTF.

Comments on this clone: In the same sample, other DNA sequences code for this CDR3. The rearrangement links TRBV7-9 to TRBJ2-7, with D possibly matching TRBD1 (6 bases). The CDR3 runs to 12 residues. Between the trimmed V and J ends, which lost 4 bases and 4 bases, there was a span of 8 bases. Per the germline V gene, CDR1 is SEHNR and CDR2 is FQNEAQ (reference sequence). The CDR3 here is CASSSTGYEQYF. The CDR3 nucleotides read TGTGCCAGCAGCTCGACAGGTTACGAGCAGTACTTC.

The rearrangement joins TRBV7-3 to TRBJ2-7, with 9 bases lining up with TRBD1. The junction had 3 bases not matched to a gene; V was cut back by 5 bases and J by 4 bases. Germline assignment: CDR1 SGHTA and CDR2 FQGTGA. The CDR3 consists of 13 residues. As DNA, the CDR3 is TGTGCCAGCAGCCCCGGGACAGGGTACGAGCAGTACTTC. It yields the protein CASSPGTGYEQYF.

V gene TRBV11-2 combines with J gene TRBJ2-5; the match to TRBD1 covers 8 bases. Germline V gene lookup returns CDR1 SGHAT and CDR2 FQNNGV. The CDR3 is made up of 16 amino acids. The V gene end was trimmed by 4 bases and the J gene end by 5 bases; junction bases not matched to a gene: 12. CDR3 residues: CASSSIDQGAGETQYF. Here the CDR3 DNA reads TGTGCCAGCAGCTCAATTGACCAGGGGGCGGGGGAGACCCAGTACTTC.

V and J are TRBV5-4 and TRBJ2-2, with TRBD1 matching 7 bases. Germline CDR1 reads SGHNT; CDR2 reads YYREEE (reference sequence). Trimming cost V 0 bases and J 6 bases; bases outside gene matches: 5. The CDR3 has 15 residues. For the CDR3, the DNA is TGTGCCAGCAGCTTGGAAGGGACAGTGGCCGGGGAGCTGTTTTTT. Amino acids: CASSLEGTVAGELFF.

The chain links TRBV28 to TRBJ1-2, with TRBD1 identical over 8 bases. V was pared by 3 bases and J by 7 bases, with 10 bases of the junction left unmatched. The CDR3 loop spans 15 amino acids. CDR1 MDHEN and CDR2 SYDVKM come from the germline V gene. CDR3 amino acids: CASSFAGTGTSGYTF. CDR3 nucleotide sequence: TGTGCCAGCAGTTTCGCCGGGACAGGAACGAGTGGCTACACCTTC.

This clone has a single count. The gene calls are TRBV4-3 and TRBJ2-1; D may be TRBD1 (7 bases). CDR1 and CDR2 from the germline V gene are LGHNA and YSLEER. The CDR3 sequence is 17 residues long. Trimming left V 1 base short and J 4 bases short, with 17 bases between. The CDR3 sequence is CASSQAGTGEAYNEQFF. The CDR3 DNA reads TGCGCCAGCAGCCAAGCTGGAACAGGGGAGGCGTACAATGAGCAGTTCTTC.

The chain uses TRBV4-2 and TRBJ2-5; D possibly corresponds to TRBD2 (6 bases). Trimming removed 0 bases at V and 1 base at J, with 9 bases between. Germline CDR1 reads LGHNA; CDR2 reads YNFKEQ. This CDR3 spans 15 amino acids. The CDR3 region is CASSQDAGPQETQYF. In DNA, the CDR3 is TGTGCCAGCAGCCAAGACGCGGGGCCCCAAGAGACCCAGTACTTC.

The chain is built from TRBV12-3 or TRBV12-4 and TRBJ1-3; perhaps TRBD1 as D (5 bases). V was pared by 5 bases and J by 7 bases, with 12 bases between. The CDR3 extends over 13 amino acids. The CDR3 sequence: CASSQGGRNTIYF. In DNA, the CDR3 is TGTGCCAGCAGTCAGGGCGGCCGGAACACCATATATTTT.

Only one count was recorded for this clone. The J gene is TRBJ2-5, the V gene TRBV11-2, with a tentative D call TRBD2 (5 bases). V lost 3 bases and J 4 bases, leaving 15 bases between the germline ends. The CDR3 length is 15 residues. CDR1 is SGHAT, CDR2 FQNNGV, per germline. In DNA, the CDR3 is TGTGCCAGCAGCTTTGGCGGCGGGTCGAGAGAGACCCAGTACTTC. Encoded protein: CASSFGGGSRETQYF.